The 30 T cell receptor beta chains below all came from one sample that was sequenced in a study of low-dose radiotherapy and immunotherapy resistance in tumors. TCRs were amplified for 15 to 25 PCR cycles with a constant-region primer and V-primer adapter. TCRdb used MiXCR to reprocess the reads, holding one entry per CDR3 protein. The table has tens of thousands of distinct CDR3 sequences, around 33% seen once. Stated time point: after trial treatment. Stated treatment: LDRT plus nivolumab, ipilimumab, low-dose cyclophosphamide and aspirin (RACIN trial). Sequenced here: PBMCs, sampled after low-dose radiotherapy plus immunotherapy. These receptors originate from a male donor with rectosigmoid adenocarcinoma.

This clonotype was counted at least ten times. V and J are TRBV29-1 and TRBJ2-7; possible D gene TRBD2, 6 bases. The CDR3 is made up of 11 amino acids. V lost 4 bases, J lost 3 bases, and 7 bases lay in between. The germline CDR1 and CDR2 sequences are SQVTM and ANQGSEA. The CDR3 loop reads CSVGDFYEQYF. CDR3 bases: TGCAGCGTTGGGGACTTCTACGAGCAGTACTTC.

This clonotype appeared a few times. The genes are TRBV5-1 and TRBJ1-1; no reliable D call. V lost 4 bases and J 3 bases, leaving 13 bases between the germline ends. CDR1 and CDR2 from the germline V gene are SGHRS and YFSETQ. This CDR3 is built from 14 residues. The CDR3 DNA sequence: TGCGCCAGCAGCCTTCTTTCCGGGGACACTGAAGCTTTCTTT. Protein: CASSLLSGDTEAFF.

The V gene is TRBV6-2 or TRBV6-3, the J gene TRBJ2-2; TRBD2 aligns across 13 bases. The germline V gene has CDR1 MNHEY and CDR2 SVGEGT. The CDR3 covers 21 residues. Trimming took 0 bases from V and 0 from J; bases not matched to a gene: 10. The chain's CDR3 is CASSYSIGLAGELANTGELFF. CDR3 nucleotide sequence: TGTGCCAGCAGTTACTCGATCGGACTAGCGGGAGAATTAGCGAACACCGGGGAGCTGTTTTTT.

By share of the sample, this clonotype is medium-sized. The chain carries TRBV28 and TRBJ1-2; D uncertain. The CDR3 covers 14 residues. V gave up 6 bases and J gave up 2 bases, with 13 bases separating them. In germline, CDR1 is MDHEN, CDR2 SYDVKM. CDR3 loop: CASSPTGPNYGYTF. In DNA form, the CDR3 reads TGTGCCAGCAGCCCAACCGGGCCGAACTATGGCTACACCTTC.

This clonotype has only a few counts. The rearrangement links TRBV5-5 to TRBJ2-2; D gene uncertain. Germline V gene sequence: CDR1 SGHKS, CDR2 YYEKEE (reference sequence). This CDR3 spans 13 amino acids. The V gene lost 2 bases and the J gene lost 3 bases, with 5 bases spanning the gap. In nucleotides, the CDR3 is TGTGCCAGCAGCTTCTCATACACCGGGGAGCTGTTTTTT. It codes for CASSFSYTGELFF.

The chain joins TRBV19 to TRBJ2-3; D is possibly TRBD1 (5 bases). The germline CDR1 and CDR2 sequences are LNHDA and SQIVND (reference sequence). The CDR3 loop spans 15 amino acids. With 4 bases removed from V and 0 bases from J, the gap between germline ends came to 11 bases. The CDR3 DNA reads TGTGCCAGTAGTAAGTGGGGCTCTAGCACAGATACGCAGTATTTT. Protein: CASSKWGSSTDTQYF.

The table lists this clonotype with many counts. V is TRBV12-3 or TRBV12-4 and J is TRBJ2-2, with D unclear. The CDR3 contains 14 residues. Trimming pared 3 bases from V and 3 bases from J, leaving 8 bases between. The CDR3 sequence is CASSLETHTGELFF. The CDR3 DNA sequence: TGTGCCAGCAGTTTGGAGACCCACACCGGGGAGCTGTTTTTT.

The rearrangement joins TRBV29-1 to TRBJ2-7; 12 bases align to TRBD1. CDR1 and CDR2 from the germline V gene are SQVTM and ANQGSEA. The junction had 4 bases not matched to a gene; V was cut back by 4 bases and J by 6 bases. The CDR3 is made up of 13 amino acids. CDR3 protein: CSVAGTGGLEQYF. DNA for the CDR3: TGCAGCGTTGCCGGGACAGGGGGCCTCGAGCAGTACTTC.

The V gene is TRBV20-1, the J gene TRBJ1-3; a weak D match, TRBD1 (5 bases). The CDR3 runs 15 residues. The germline gives CDR1 DFQATT, CDR2 SNEGSKA (reference sequence). V lost 2 bases and J 0 bases, leaving 11 bases between the germline ends. For the CDR3, the DNA is TGCAGTGCTAGAATTCGGGGGGTCTCTGGAAACACCATATATTTT. It yields the protein CSARIRGVSGNTIYF.

This clonotype was seen many times. The gene calls are TRBV6-1 and TRBJ2-4; 9 bases map to TRBD2. V lost 7 bases, J lost 3 bases, and 10 bases stayed unmatched. The CDR3 consists of 16 residues. Germline V gene sequence: CDR1 MNHNS, CDR2 SASEGT. CDR3 residues: CASTAGGVYGKNIQYF. Written as DNA, the CDR3 is TGTGCCAGCACGGCGGGAGGGGTTTACGGCAAAAACATTCAGTACTTC.

The chain is built from TRBV9 and TRBJ1-3, with D perhaps matching TRBD1 (5 bases). The V gene's germline CDR1 is SGDLS and CDR2 YYNGEE. The ends were cut back, 3 bases at V and 0 bases at J, with 10 bases in the middle. The CDR3 is made up of 15 amino acids. In DNA, the CDR3 is TGTGCCAGCAGCGAGACAGTTCTCTCTGGAAACACCATATATTTT. It codes for CASSETVLSGNTIYF.

This clonotype showed up many times. The V call is TRBV19, the J call TRBJ2-2; D is undetermined. V was shortened by 3 bases and J by 5 bases, with 7 bases between the two germline ends. Germline CDR1 and CDR2: LNHDA and SQIVND (reference sequence). The CDR3 consists of 13 residues. The CDR3 loop reads CASSMGLTGELFF. CDR3 nucleotide sequence: TGTGCCAGTAGTATGGGCCTGACCGGGGAGCTGTTTTTT.

Remarks on this clonotype: One base separates it from a far larger clone, so it is likely a read error. The chain has TRBV2 and TRBJ2-4, with D unresolved. Germline CDR1 SNHLY, CDR2 FYNNEI. The CDR3 is 14 residues long. Trimming took off 5 bases at V and 13 bases at J, with 21 bases between the two ends. CDR3 protein: CASSTEGFHNEQYF. CDR3 nucleotides: TGTGCCAGCAGTACGGAAGGGTTCCACAATGAGCAGTACTTC.

This rearrangement joins TRBV28 to TRBJ2-1; 12 positions match TRBD2. Losses at the gene ends were 7 bases for V and 4 bases for J; bases not matched to a gene: 20. Germline lookup yields CDR1 MDHEN and CDR2 SYDVKM. The CDR3 covers 20 residues. In DNA, the CDR3 is TGTGCCAGCACCGTCGGGGGGCCTAGCGGGAGGGCCGGGAGGTACAATGAGCAGTTCTTC. The encoded protein is CASTVGGPSGRAGRYNEQFF.

V and J are TRBV20-1 and TRBJ2-7, with 7 bases identical to TRBD1. The CDR3 loop spans 15 amino acids. The J segment lost 2 bases and the V segment lost 0 bases, leaving 7 bases of the junction unmatched. Germline CDR1 DFQATT, CDR2 SNEGSKA (reference sequence). The CDR3 nucleotides are TGCAGTGCTAGAGATGAAGACAGGGACACCTACGAGCAGTACTTC. Its protein is CSARDEDRDTYEQYF.

This clonotype showed up just once. A far larger clone lies a single base away; this is likely a read error. The J gene is TRBJ2-1, the V gene TRBV5-6, with D possibly TRBD1 on 6 matching bases. CDR1 and CDR2 (germline): SGHDT, YYEEEE. V was cut by 0 bases and J by 10 bases, with 11 bases left in between. CDR3 size: 13 residues. The CDR3 here is CASSLGQAYEQFF. CDR3 DNA: TGTGCCAGCAGCTTGGGACAGGCCTACGAGCAGTTCTTC. The full variable domain, completed using reference TRBV5-6 and TRBJ2-1, is DAGVTQSPTHLIKTRGQQVTLRCSPKSGHDTVSWYQQALGQGPQFIFQYYEEEERQRGNFPDRFSGHQFPNYSSELNVNALLLGDSALYLCASSLGQAYEQFFGPGTRLTVL.

The table lists this clonotype with a few counts. The chain uses TRBV6-1 and TRBJ1-3; maybe TRBD1 (5 bases). Germline V gives CDR1 MNHNS, CDR2 SASEGT. The CDR3 is 14 amino acids. V lost 7 bases and J 4 bases, leaving 14 bases between the germline ends. The CDR3 nucleotides read TGTGCCAGCACGCTCGGGGGGTACGGAAACACCATATATTTT. The encoded protein is CASTLGGYGNTIYF.

This clonotype has at least ten counts. This chain links TRBV6-6 with TRBJ2-7; tentatively, D is TRBD1 (6 bases). This CDR3 spans 12 amino acids. Per the germline V gene, CDR1 is MNHNY and CDR2 is SVGAGI (reference sequence). V was cut by 5 bases and J by 5 bases, with 10 bases left in between. CDR3 bases: TGTGCCAGCAGTCAATACAGGGACGAGCAGTACTTC. This translates into CASSQYRDEQYF.

V and J are TRBV6-2 or TRBV6-3 and TRBJ2-7, with D possibly matching TRBD1 (6 bases). The CDR3 sequence is 15 residues long. V was shortened by 2 bases and J by 0 bases, with 11 bases between the two germline ends. Germline V lookup: CDR1 MNHEY, CDR2 SVGEGT. The CDR3 sequence: CASSYDQGSSYEQYF. The CDR3 bases are TGTGCCAGCAGTTACGATCAGGGGAGCTCCTACGAGCAGTACTTC.

As regards this clonotype: This sequence is one base from a far larger clone and is likely a read error. This sequence joins TRBV7-8 and TRBJ2-1, with TRBD1 matching 7 bases. The CDR3 totals 12 residues. V shed 5 bases, J shed 10 bases, and the junction held 5 bases outside the gene matches. Germline CDR1 is SGHVS and CDR2 is FQNEAQ. The CDR3 DNA is TGTGCCAGCAGCATAGACAGGGACGAGCAGTTCTTC. Translating gives CASSIDRDEQFF.

The chain uses TRBV12-3 or TRBV12-4 and TRBJ1-3; D unclear. CDR3 length equals 14 residues. V was trimmed by 5 bases and J by 0 bases, leaving 8 bases between them. The CDR3 DNA sequence: TGTGCCAGCAGTCAGGCATTCTCTGGAAACACCATATATTTT. Protein product: CASSQAFSGNTIYF.

This clonotype appeared many times. The CDR3 nucleotides read TGTGCCAGCAGCTTGGGGGATACGCAGTATTTT. Translated: CASSLGDTQYF. The rearrangement links TRBV5-6 to TRBJ2-3; D gene uncertain. The CDR3 runs 11 residues. The germline V gene encodes CDR1 SGHDT and CDR2 YYEEEE. The V end was cut by 0 bases, the J end by 6 bases, with 2 bases between.

This clonotype was detected ten times or more. This sequence joins TRBV28 and TRBJ2-3; D ambiguous. CDR3 length: 12 amino acids. Germline-derived CDR1 and CDR2 are MDHEN and SYDVKM. V dropped 4 bases and J dropped 3 bases, with 5 bases sitting between them. The CDR3 protein is CASSSVTDTQYF. The DNA of the CDR3 is TGTGCCAGCAGTTCCGTAACAGATACGCAGTATTTT.

This clonotype was seen at least ten times. In nucleotides, the CDR3 is TGTGCCAGCAGTTTGGTCGGGGGCAACGAGCAGTACTTC. It encodes CASSLVGGNEQYF. The chain has TRBV28 and TRBJ2-7; either TRBD1 or TRBD2 may fit D (6 bases each). The V end was cut by 3 bases, the J end by 5 bases, with 11 bases between. CDR1 and CDR2 (germline): MDHEN, SYDVKM. The CDR3 has 13 residues.

The gene calls are TRBV9 and TRBJ2-1, with 14 bases fitting TRBD2. Germline values: CDR1 SGDLS, CDR2 YYNGEE. J gave up 7 bases and V 4 bases, and 10 bases lay outside the gene matches. The CDR3 covers 17 residues. The CDR3 sequence is CASSPRTSGRLGNEQFF. The CDR3 DNA is TGTGCCAGCAGCCCCCGGACTAGCGGGAGGCTGGGGAATGAGCAGTTCTTC.

The J gene is TRBJ2-3, the V gene TRBV5-1; 10 bases line up with TRBD1. Germline CDR1 SGHRS, CDR2 YFSETQ. J gave up 2 bases and V 4 bases, and 4 bases lay outside the gene matches. The CDR3 has 15 amino acids. In nucleotides, the CDR3 is TGCGCCAGCAGCCCCGGGACAGGGGCCACAGATACGCAGTATTTT. This codes for CASSPGTGATDTQYF.

This chain joins TRBV28 and TRBJ1-4, with D tentatively TRBD1 (6 bases). Trimming removed 6 bases at V and 3 bases at J, with 11 bases between. Germline assignment: CDR1 MDHEN and CDR2 SYDVKM. The CDR3 extends over 14 amino acids. The CDR3 DNA sequence: TGTGCCAGCAGCTATGGGGGCGCTAATGAAAAACTGTTTTTT. It encodes CASSYGGANEKLFF. Full variable domain (missing parts from reference TRBV28 and TRBJ1-4): DVKVTQSSRYLVKRTGEKVFLECVQDMDHENMFWYRQDPGLGLRLIYFSYDVKMKEKGDIPEGYSVSREKKERFSLILESASTNQTSMYLCASSYGGANEKLFFGSGTQLSVL.

Note on this clonotype: This likely traces to a read error, being one base from a far larger clone. CDR3 amino acids: CASRGKTQFF. The CDR3 DNA reads TGTGCCAGCCGAGGAAAGACCCAGTTCTTC. The chain is built from TRBV6-8 and TRBJ2-1; the D is unclear. The germline CDR1 and CDR2 sequences are MNHGY and SAAAGT. V dropped 8 bases and J dropped 13 bases, with 12 bases sitting between them. This CDR3 contains 10 residues.

The CDR3 loop is CASSAAQATNEKLFF. The DNA of the CDR3 is TGTGCCAGCAGCGCTGCCCAGGCAACTAATGAAAAACTGTTTTTT. The chain joins TRBV9 to TRBJ1-4; no clear D gene. Germline values: CDR1 SGDLS, CDR2 YYNGEE. The CDR3 is 15 amino acids. V shed 3 bases and J shed 0 bases, with 9 bases lying between them.

The chain is built from TRBV7-2 and TRBJ1-1; D is uncertain. V was cut by 5 bases and J by 0 bases, with 7 bases left in between. Germline V gene data show CDR1 as SGHTA and CDR2 as FQGNSA. The length of the CDR3 is 13 residues. The DNA for the CDR3 is TGTGCCAGCAGCAGGGATGTGAACACTGAAGCTTTCTTT. This encodes CASSRDVNTEAFF.